The 11 T cell receptor beta chains below come from one sample, sequenced in a study of CD8 T cells in Susac syndrome. When the RNA was reverse transcribed, random hexamers were used with an input of about 0.5 to 1 ug. MiXCR, run by TCRdb on the immunoSEQ multiplex PCR reads, gives a single entry per CDR3 protein. The data show 120,000 or so distinct CDR3 sequences, with roughly 94% seen just once and about 0.28% held by the top ten. The sample comprised CD8+ T cells from PBMCs. Source of these receptors: a human donor with Susac syndrome.

The chain uses TRBV4-1 and TRBJ2-3, with 8 nucleotides matching TRBD1. V lost 2 bases to trimming and J lost 3 bases; unmatched junction nucleotides: 13. The CDR3 is 18 amino acids. CDR1 is MGHRA, CDR2 YSYEKL, per germline. CDR3 nucleotides: TGCGCCAGCAGCCAAAAGTTGGGGGGCAGGGGGCGAACAGATACGCAGTATTTT. Residues: CASSQKLGGRGRTDTQYF.

The chain joins TRBV27 to TRBJ1-2; D remains unclear. The CDR3 is made up of 16 amino acids. The germline CDR1 and CDR2 sequences are MNHEY and SMNVEV (reference sequence). V gave up 0 bases and J gave up 6 bases, with 17 bases separating them. The CDR3 DNA is TGTGCCAGCAGTTTATCTTCGACACCTATTGAGGATGGCTACACCTTC. Its translation is CASSLSSTPIEDGYTF.

The genes are TRBV29-1 and TRBJ1-1; D gene ambiguous. V was shortened by 3 bases and J by 5 bases, with 7 bases between the two germline ends. Germline CDR1 SQVTM, CDR2 ANQGSEA. The CDR3 has 11 residues. The CDR3 nucleotides read TGCAGCGTTGAGCGAGAGACTGAAGCTTTCTTT. Translation gives CSVERETEAFF.

The rearrangement joins TRBV2 to TRBJ1-6; tentatively, D is TRBD1 (5 bases). V gave up 4 bases and J gave up 7 bases, with 20 bases separating them. The CDR3 covers 17 residues. Germline V gene lookup returns CDR1 SNHLY and CDR2 FYNNEI. DNA of the CDR3: TGTGCCAGCAGTGGGGGGATACCAGGGAGAGTGAATTCACCCCTCCACTTT. Translation: CASSGGIPGRVNSPLHF.

J is TRBJ2-1 and V is TRBV20-1; 9 bases match TRBD2. CDR3 length equals 15 residues. V trimming: 0 bases; J trimming: 4 bases; junction bases outside the gene matches: 4. Germline V CDR1 and CDR2: DFQATT, SNEGSKA (reference sequence). The CDR3 coding sequence is TGCAGTGCTAGAGACCTAGCGGGATTATACAATGAGCAGTTCTTC. Its protein product is CSARDLAGLYNEQFF.

J is TRBJ2-7 and V is TRBV20-1; 8 bases match TRBD1. The CDR3 totals 14 residues. J gave up 3 bases and V 4 bases, and 8 bases lay outside the gene matches. Germline loops: CDR1 DFQATT, CDR2 SNEGSKA (reference sequence). This CDR3 reads CSAITGGRYYEQYF. The CDR3 nucleotides read TGCAGTGCTATAACAGGGGGGCGATACTACGAGCAGTACTTC.

The chain links TRBV5-6 to TRBJ2-3; the match to TRBD2 covers 8 bases. In germline, CDR1 is SGHDT, CDR2 YYEEEE. With V trimmed by 1 base and J by 1 base, 5 bases remained unmatched. The CDR3 covers 16 residues. This CDR3 reads CASSLMVRGGTDTQYF. The CDR3 nucleotides are TGTGCCAGCAGCTTGATGGTGCGGGGGGGCACAGATACGCAGTATTTT.

The J gene is TRBJ1-2, the V gene TRBV4-1, with D possibly TRBD1 on 5 matching bases. V was clipped by 0 bases and J by 6 bases, with 14 bases between them. CDR1 is MGHRA, CDR2 YSYEKL, per germline. This CDR3 contains 15 residues. CDR3 sequence (DNA): TGCGCCAGCAGCCAAGAGGGCAAACAGGCCGATGGCTACACCTTC. This translates into CASSQEGKQADGYTF.

The chain recombines TRBV4-1 with TRBJ1-2; maybe TRBD1 (6 bases). From germline, CDR1 is MGHRA and CDR2 YSYEKL. V was shortened by 0 bases and J by 5 bases, with 19 bases between the two germline ends. The CDR3 length is 17 residues. CDR3 residues: CASSQDPMAGQGYGYTF. The CDR3 DNA sequence: TGCGCCAGCAGCCAAGATCCCATGGCAGGGCAGGGGTATGGCTACACCTTC.

The chain combines TRBV29-1 with TRBJ2-1; 7 bases are a match to TRBD1. Trimming cost V 7 bases and J 6 bases; bases outside gene matches: 27. CDR1 is SQVTM, CDR2 ANQGSEA, per germline. The length of the CDR3 is 19 residues. CDR3 coding DNA: TGCAGCGCGCTCTTGAGGGGGCAAGGATCGGGCGAAATGGGCAATGAGCAGTTCTTC. It translates to CSALLRGQGSGEMGNEQFF.

The chain recombines TRBV5-4 with TRBJ1-1; D remains unclear. CDR1 is SGHNT and CDR2 is YYREEE in the germline V gene (reference sequence). V was shortened by 0 bases and J by 6 bases, with 6 bases between the two germline ends. The CDR3 covers 12 residues. The CDR3 DNA is TGTGCCAGCAGCTTGGAATACGCTGAAGCTTTCTTT. This gives the protein CASSLEYAEAFF.